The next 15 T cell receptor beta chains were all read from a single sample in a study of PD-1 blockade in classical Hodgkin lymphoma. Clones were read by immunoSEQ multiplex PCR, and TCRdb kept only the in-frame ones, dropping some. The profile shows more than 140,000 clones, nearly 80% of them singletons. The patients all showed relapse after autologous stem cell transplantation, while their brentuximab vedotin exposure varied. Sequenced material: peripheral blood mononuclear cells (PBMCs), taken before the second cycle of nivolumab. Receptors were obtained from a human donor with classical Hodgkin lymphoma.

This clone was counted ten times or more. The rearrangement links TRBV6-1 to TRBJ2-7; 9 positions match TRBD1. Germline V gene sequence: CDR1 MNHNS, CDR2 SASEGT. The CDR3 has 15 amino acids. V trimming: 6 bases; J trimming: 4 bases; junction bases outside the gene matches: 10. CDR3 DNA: TGTGCCAGCAGGGCACCTGGGACAGGGTATTACGAGCAGTACTTC. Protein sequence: CASRAPGTGYYEQYF.

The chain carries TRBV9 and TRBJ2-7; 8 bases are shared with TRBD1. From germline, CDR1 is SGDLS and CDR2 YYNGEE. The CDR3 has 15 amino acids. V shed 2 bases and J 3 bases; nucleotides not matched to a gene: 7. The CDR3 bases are TGTGCCAGCAGCGTCTTCCCAGGGGGCGGCTACGAGCAGTACTTC. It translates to CASSVFPGGGYEQYF.

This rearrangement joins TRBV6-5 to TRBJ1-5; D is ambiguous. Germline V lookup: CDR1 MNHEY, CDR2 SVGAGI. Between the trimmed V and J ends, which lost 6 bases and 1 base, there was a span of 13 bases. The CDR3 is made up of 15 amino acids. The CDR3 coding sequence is TGTGCCAGCAGGCACCTCGCGGGGAGCAATCAGCCCCAGCATTTT. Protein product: CASRHLAGSNQPQHF.

This CDR3 is CASSQGLRLAGTSPSSYNEQFF. The CDR3 nucleotides read TGCGCCAGCAGCCAAGGACTCCGACTAGCAGGGACTTCACCTTCCTCCTACAATGAGCAGTTCTTC. This sequence joins TRBV4-1 and TRBJ2-1, with 7 bases fitting TRBD2. CDR1 is MGHRA and CDR2 is YSYEKL in the germline V gene. The CDR3 consists of 22 residues. After removal of 1 base from V and 0 bases from J, the junction contained 21 bases not matched to a gene.

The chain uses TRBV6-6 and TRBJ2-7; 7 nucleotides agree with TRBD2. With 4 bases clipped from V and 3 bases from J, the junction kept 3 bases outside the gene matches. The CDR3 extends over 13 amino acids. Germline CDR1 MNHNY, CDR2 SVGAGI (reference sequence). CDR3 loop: CASSFGLVYEQYF. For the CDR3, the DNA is TGTGCCAGCAGTTTCGGACTAGTCTACGAGCAGTACTTC.

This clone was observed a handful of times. The CDR3 DNA reads TGCGCCAGCAGTGGGCAGGGGAATGGCTACACCTTC. Its translation: CASSGQGNGYTF. The chain employs TRBV10-2 and TRBJ1-2; the D gene is possibly TRBD1 (6 bases). The CDR3 covers 12 residues. Trimming left V 4 bases short and J 6 bases short, with 9 bases between. Germline CDR1 WSHSY, CDR2 SAAADI.

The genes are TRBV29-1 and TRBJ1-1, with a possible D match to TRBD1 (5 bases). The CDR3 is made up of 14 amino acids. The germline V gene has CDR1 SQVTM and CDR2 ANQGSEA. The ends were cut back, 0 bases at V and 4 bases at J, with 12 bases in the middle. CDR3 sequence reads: CSVEDPKGSTEAFF. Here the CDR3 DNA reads TGCAGCGTTGAAGATCCAAAGGGGTCCACTGAAGCTTTCTTT.

This CDR3 reads CASSKGGQGGSEQYF. The CDR3 DNA is TGTGCCAGCAGCAAAGGGGGACAGGGAGGAAGCGAGCAGTACTTC. The genes are TRBV9 and TRBJ2-7; TRBD1 matches at 9 bases. CDR3 length equals 15 residues. Looked up from germline, CDR1 is SGDLS and CDR2 is YYNGEE. J was trimmed by 6 bases and V by 4 bases; bases with no gene match: 11.

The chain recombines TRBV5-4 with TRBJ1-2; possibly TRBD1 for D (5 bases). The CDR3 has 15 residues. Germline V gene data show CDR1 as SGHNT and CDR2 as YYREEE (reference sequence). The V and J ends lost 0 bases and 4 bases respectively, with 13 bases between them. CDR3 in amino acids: CASSLAWGAAYGYTF. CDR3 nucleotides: TGTGCCAGCAGCTTGGCCTGGGGCGCCGCCTATGGCTACACCTTC.

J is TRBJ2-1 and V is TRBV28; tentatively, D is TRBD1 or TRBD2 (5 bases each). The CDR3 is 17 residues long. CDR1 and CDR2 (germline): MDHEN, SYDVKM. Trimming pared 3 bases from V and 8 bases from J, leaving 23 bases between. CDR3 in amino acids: CASSLPFGDDKQDEQFF. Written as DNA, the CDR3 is TGTGCCAGCAGTTTGCCTTTTGGGGACGACAAACAGGATGAGCAGTTCTTC.

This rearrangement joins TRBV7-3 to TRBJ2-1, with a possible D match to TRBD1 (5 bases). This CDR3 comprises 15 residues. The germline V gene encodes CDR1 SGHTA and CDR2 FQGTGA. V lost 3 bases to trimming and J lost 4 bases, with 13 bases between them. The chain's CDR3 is CASSLRQTRYNEQFF. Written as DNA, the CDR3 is TGTGCCAGCAGCTTGCGACAGACACGATACAATGAGCAGTTCTTC.

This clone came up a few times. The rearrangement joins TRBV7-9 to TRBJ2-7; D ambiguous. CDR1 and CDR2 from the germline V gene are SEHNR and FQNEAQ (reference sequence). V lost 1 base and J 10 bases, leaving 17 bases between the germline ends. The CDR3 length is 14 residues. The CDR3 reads CASSLVLVASPQYF. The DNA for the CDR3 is TGTGCCAGCAGCTTAGTGTTAGTCGCCTCCCCTCAGTACTTC.

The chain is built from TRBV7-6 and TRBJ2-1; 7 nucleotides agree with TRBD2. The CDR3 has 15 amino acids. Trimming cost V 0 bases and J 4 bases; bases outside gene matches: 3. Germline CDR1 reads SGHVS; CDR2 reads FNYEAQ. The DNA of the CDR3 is TGTGCCAGCAGCTTAGCGGGAGGGCCTTACAATGAGCAGTTCTTC. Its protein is CASSLAGGPYNEQFF. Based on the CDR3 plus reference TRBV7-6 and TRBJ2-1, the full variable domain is GAGVSQSPRYKVTKRGQDVALRCDPISGHVSLYWYRQALGQGPEFLTYFNYEAQQDKSGLPNDRFSAERPEGSISTLTIQRTEQRDSAMYRCASSLAGGPYNEQFFGPGTRLTVL.

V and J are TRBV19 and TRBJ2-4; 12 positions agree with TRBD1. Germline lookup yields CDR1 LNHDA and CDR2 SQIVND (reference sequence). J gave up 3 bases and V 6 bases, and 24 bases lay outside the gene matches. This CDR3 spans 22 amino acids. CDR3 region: CASRPPPGQGALASLGKNIQYF. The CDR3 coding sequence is TGTGCCAGTAGGCCACCCCCGGGACAGGGGGCCCTTGCTAGTCTAGGCAAAAACATTCAGTACTTC.

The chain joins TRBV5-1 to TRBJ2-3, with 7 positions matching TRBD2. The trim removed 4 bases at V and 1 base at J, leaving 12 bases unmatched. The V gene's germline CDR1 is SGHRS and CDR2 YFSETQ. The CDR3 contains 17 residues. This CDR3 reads CASSLHGGRLRTDTQYF. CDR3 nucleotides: TGCGCCAGCAGCCTCCACGGGGGGAGACTCCGCACAGATACGCAGTATTTT.